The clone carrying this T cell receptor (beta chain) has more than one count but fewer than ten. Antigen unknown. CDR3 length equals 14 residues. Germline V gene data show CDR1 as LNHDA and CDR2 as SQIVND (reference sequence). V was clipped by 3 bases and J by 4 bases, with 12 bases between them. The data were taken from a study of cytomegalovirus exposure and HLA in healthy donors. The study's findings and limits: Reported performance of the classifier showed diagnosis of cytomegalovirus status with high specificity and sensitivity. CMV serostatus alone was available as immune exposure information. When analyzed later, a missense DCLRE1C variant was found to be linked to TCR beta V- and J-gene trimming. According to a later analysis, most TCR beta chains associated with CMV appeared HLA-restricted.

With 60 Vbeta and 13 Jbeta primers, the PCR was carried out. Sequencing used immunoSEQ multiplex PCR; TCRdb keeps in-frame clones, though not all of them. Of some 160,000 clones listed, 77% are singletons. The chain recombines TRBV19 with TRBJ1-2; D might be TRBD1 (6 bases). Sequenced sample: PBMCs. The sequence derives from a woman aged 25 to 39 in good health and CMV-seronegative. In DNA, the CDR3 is TGTGCCAGTAGTATGTCTGGCAGGGGCTATGGCTACACCTTC. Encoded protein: CASSMSGRGYGYTF.